Below are 8 T cell receptor beta chains sequenced from a single sample in a study of shared clonotypes between healthy human individuals (dated by TCRdb to about 2020). Preparation of the library involved the immunoSEQ multiplex PCR assay. Drawn from immuneACCESS, this table holds only the in-frame rearrangements with V and J called that TCRdb kept. Clones are partly lost; checked studies trace under half to an unresolved V gene and leave the rest unexplained. The sample profile shows millions of clones; just over 90% of them were found once. The ten most abundant clones make up approximately 0.4% of the sample. Sequenced material: naive CD4+ T cells from PBMCs. This specimen's cell subset or site label, per the study, means: CD45RA+ positively selected. The receptors derive from a man younger than 30 in good health. Some clones in this sample may be carry-over from other donors' samples.

As for this clone: Other nucleotide sequences in the sample specify the same CDR3. The rearrangement uses TRBV9 and TRBJ2-1, with D tentatively TRBD1 (5 bases). CDR3 length: 14 residues. The V end was cut by 2 bases, the J end by 3 bases, with 9 bases between. Germline V gene lookup returns CDR1 SGDLS and CDR2 YYNGEE. The CDR3 DNA reads TGTGCCAGCAGCGTTGTAGACAGCTACAATGAGCAGTTCTTC. Its protein product is CASSVVDSYNEQFF.

V and J are TRBV10-1 and TRBJ2-1; the D gene is possibly TRBD1 (5 bases). The CDR3 spans 16 residues. Trimming took off 0 bases at V and 6 bases at J, with 15 bases between the two ends. The germline gives CDR1 WNHNN, CDR2 SYGVQD (reference sequence). The DNA of the CDR3 is TGCGCCAGCAGTGAGTCAGGAGCAGGGAAGGGCAATGAGCAGTTCTTC. Amino acids: CASSESGAGKGNEQFF.

The genes are TRBV10-2 and TRBJ1-1, with no clear D. Germline V lookup: CDR1 WSHSY, CDR2 SAAADI. This CDR3 contains 14 residues. V lost 6 bases and J 0 bases, leaving 11 bases between the germline ends. The CDR3 DNA reads as TGCGCCAGCAGGGTGGGAATTATGAACACTGAAGCTTTCTTT. Translation gives CASRVGIMNTEAFF.

This rearrangement joins TRBV28 to TRBJ1-2; D gene unclear. The V end was cut by 7 bases, the J end by 3 bases, with 18 bases between. Germline lookup yields CDR1 MDHEN and CDR2 SYDVKM. The length of the CDR3 is 15 residues. The DNA for the CDR3 is TGTGCCAGCAAACCCGTTGAACAGCTTTACTATGGCTACACCTTC. Protein product: CASKPVEQLYYGYTF.

The chain links TRBV11-2 to TRBJ2-3, with D unclear. From germline, CDR1 is SGHAT and CDR2 FQNNGV. V lost 6 bases, J lost 4 bases, and 11 bases lay in between. The CDR3 totals 13 residues. CDR3 nucleotides: TGTGCCAGCAGTTATAGACCCCCAGATACGCAGTATTTT. It codes for CASSYRPPDTQYF.

The chain's CDR3 is CASSRVGGTEAFF. The DNA for the CDR3 is TGTGCCAGTAGTCGGGTCGGTGGCACTGAAGCTTTCTTT. The chain is built from TRBV19 and TRBJ1-1; no clear D gene. CDR3 length equals 13 residues. Germline V gene lookup returns CDR1 LNHDA and CDR2 SQIVND (reference sequence). V was pared by 5 bases and J by 4 bases, with 11 bases between.

The rearrangement joins TRBV7-6 to TRBJ1-2, with unresolved D. CDR3 length: 13 residues. Germline V CDR1 and CDR2: SGHVS, FNYEAQ. With 5 bases removed from V and 8 bases from J, the gap between germline ends came to 15 bases. The CDR3 spells CASSTPAGEGYTF. CDR3 DNA sequence: TGTGCCAGCAGCACCCCCGCTGGGGAGGGCTACACCTTC. Full variable domain (remainder filled in from reference TRBV7-6 and TRBJ1-2): GAGVSQSPRYKVTKRGQDVALRCDPISGHVSLYWYRQALGQGPEFLTYFNYEAQQDKSGLPNDRFSAERPEGSISTLTIQRTEQRDSAMYRCASSTPAGEGYTFGSGTRLTVV.

The gene calls are TRBV6-6 and TRBJ2-7, with 7 nucleotides matching TRBD1. V shed 0 bases and J 1 base; nucleotides not matched to a gene: 3. The CDR3 loop spans 15 amino acids. Germline V gene sequence: CDR1 MNHNY, CDR2 SVGAGI (reference sequence). The chain's CDR3 is CASSYSTQGSYEQYF. Here the CDR3 DNA reads TGTGCCAGCAGTTACTCGACACAGGGGTCCTACGAGCAGTACTTC.